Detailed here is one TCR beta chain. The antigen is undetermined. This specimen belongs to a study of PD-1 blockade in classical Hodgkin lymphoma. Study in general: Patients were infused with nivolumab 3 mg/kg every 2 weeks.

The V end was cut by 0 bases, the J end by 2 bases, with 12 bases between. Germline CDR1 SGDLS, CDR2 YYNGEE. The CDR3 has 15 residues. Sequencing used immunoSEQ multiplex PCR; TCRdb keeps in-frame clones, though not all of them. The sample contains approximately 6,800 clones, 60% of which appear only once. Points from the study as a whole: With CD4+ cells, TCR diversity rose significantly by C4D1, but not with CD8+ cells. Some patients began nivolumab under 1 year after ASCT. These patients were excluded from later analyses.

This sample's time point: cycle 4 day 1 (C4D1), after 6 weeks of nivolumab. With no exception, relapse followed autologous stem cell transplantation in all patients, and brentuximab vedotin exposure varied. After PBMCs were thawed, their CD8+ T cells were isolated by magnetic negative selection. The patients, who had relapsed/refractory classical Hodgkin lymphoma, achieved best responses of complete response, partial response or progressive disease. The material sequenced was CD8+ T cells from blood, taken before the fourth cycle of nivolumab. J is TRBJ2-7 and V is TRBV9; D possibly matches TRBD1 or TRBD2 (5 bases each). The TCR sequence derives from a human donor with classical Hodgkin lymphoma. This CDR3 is CASSVGKGETYEQYF. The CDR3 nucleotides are TGTGCCAGCAGCGTAGGGAAAGGGGAGACCTACGAGCAGTACTTC.